Each of the 21 T cell receptor beta chains below was sequenced from the same sample in a study of cytomegalovirus exposure and HLA in healthy donors. A multiplex PCR was run with 60 Vbeta primers and 13 Jbeta primers. Repertoires were generated with immunoSEQ multiplex PCR, while TCRdb's copy carries only in-frame clones and drops some. The sample contains 95,000 to 150,000 clones, about 62% of which appear only once. The material sequenced was PBMCs. These receptors originate from a woman between 40 and 55 years old in good health and CMV-seropositive.

This clone was detected a few times. The chain recombines TRBV5-4 with TRBJ2-5; D unresolved. Looked up from germline, CDR1 is SGHNT and CDR2 is YYREEE (reference sequence). V lost 0 bases to trimming and J lost 0 bases, with 15 bases between them. This CDR3 comprises 17 residues. CDR3 coding DNA: TGTGCCAGCAGCTTGGAGCCGGCTAGTAGATACCAAGAGACCCAGTACTTC. Residues: CASSLEPASRYQETQYF.

Notes on this clone: The same CDR3 is also encoded by other DNA sequences in this sample. This sequence joins TRBV5-1 and TRBJ2-3; 7 bases map to TRBD1. Trimming removed 2 bases from V and 4 bases from J; junction bases left unmatched: 4. This CDR3 region has 14 residues. Germline-derived CDR1 and CDR2 are SGHRS and YFSETQ. This CDR3 is CASSFGQAADTQYF. Written as DNA, the CDR3 is TGCGCCAGCAGCTTCGGACAGGCCGCAGATACGCAGTATTTT.

The V gene is TRBV2, the J gene TRBJ1-2, with TRBD1 matching 9 bases. In germline, CDR1 is SNHLY, CDR2 FYNNEI. The length of the CDR3 is 14 residues. J lost 5 bases, V lost 6 bases, and 7 bases had no gene match. The CDR3 DNA follows: TGTGCCAGCAGGTGGACAGGGGATATGTATGGCTACACCTTC. Its protein product is CASRWTGDMYGYTF.

The chain links TRBV2 to TRBJ2-2; D possibly corresponds to TRBD2 (6 bases). The CDR3 runs 17 residues. CDR1 and CDR2 from the germline V gene are SNHLY and FYNNEI. Trimming pared 4 bases from V and 7 bases from J, leaving 22 bases between. The CDR3 nucleotides are TGTGCCAGCAGTGTCACTACTAGCAGTAGTTTCCGCGGGGAGCTGTTTTTT. Translating it yields CASSVTTSSSFRGELFF.

V gene TRBV7-2 combines with J gene TRBJ2-7; TRBD2 matches at 9 bases. Germline CDR1 SGHTA, CDR2 FQGNSA. CDR3 length: 15 amino acids. V shed 1 base, J shed 3 bases, and the junction held 4 bases outside the gene matches. CDR3: CASSLEASGVYEQYF. The CDR3 nucleotides are TGTGCCAGCAGCTTAGAGGCTAGCGGGGTCTACGAGCAGTACTTC.

This clone turned up a few times. The chain joins TRBV9 to TRBJ1-5; 8 nucleotides match TRBD1. With V trimmed by 3 bases and J by 6 bases, 8 bases remained unmatched. In germline, CDR1 is SGDLS, CDR2 YYNGEE. CDR3 size: 15 residues. For the CDR3, the DNA is TGTGCCAGCAGCGCGTCCGGGACAGGACTTCAGCCCCAGCATTTT. Translating gives CASSASGTGLQPQHF. Complete variable domain (other parts from reference TRBV9 and TRBJ1-5): DSGVTQTPKHLITATGQRVTLRCSPRSGDLSVYWYQQSLDQGLQFLIQYYNGEERAKGNILERFSAQQFPDLHSELNLSSLELGDSALYFCASSASGTGLQPQHFGDGTRLSIL.

This clone showed up just a few times. V and J are TRBV7-2 and TRBJ2-5; the D gene is possibly TRBD2 (6 bases). The V and J ends lost 1 base and 2 bases respectively, with 11 bases between them. Per the germline V gene, CDR1 is SGHTA and CDR2 is FQGNSA. The CDR3 runs to 15 residues. CDR3 region: CASSLGGGPQETQYF. The CDR3 DNA reads as TGTGCCAGCAGCTTAGGAGGAGGGCCACAAGAGACCCAGTACTTC.

The chain links TRBV28 to TRBJ1-2; D is possibly TRBD1 (5 bases). Deletions cut 8 bases from V and 5 bases from J, with 12 bases between. CDR1 and CDR2 (germline): MDHEN, SYDVKM. The CDR3 runs to 12 residues. CDR3 amino acids: CASFGQYYGYTF. The CDR3 bases are TGTGCCAGCTTCGGACAATATTATGGCTACACCTTC.

The CDR3 DNA is TGCAGCGTCACAGACAGAAACACCATATATTTT. Protein product: CSVTDRNTIYF. The rearrangement links TRBV29-1 to TRBJ1-3; D unresolved. Germline V gene data show CDR1 as SQVTM and CDR2 as ANQGSEA. This CDR3 spans 11 amino acids. The V and J ends lost 6 bases and 5 bases respectively, with 8 bases between them.

This chain links TRBV9 with TRBJ2-2, with TRBD2 matching over 10 bases. Unmatched junction bases numbered 11, after V lost 0 bases and J lost 6 bases. CDR1 is SGDLS and CDR2 is YYNGEE in the germline V gene. The length of the CDR3 is 18 residues. The CDR3, as DNA: TGTGCCAGCAGCGTAGCTGGGAGCGGGGGGGCATTTGCCGGGGAGCTGTTTTTT. Encoded protein: CASSVAGSGGAFAGELFF.

The chain recombines TRBV19 with TRBJ1-2, with TRBD1 as a possible D gene (5 bases). The germline gives CDR1 LNHDA, CDR2 SQIVND (reference sequence). The ends were cut back, 6 bases at V and 0 bases at J, with 11 bases in the middle. The CDR3 covers 14 residues. The CDR3 sequence: CASSRQSSNYGYTF. The DNA of the CDR3 is TGTGCCAGTAGCCGACAGTCCTCTAACTATGGCTACACCTTC.

V is TRBV5-1 and J is TRBJ1-6; D perhaps matches TRBD1 (6 bases). Trimming removed 4 bases from V and 6 bases from J, with 17 bases in between. The CDR3 has 16 amino acids. Germline lookup yields CDR1 SGHRS and CDR2 YFSETQ. The CDR3 loop is CASSMDGQSGNSPLHF. The CDR3 DNA reads as TGCGCCAGCAGCATGGATGGACAGTCGGGTAATTCACCCCTCCACTTT.

J is TRBJ2-3 and V is TRBV28, with a tentative D call TRBD2 (5 bases). V dropped 3 bases and J dropped 4 bases, with 5 bases sitting between them. This CDR3 contains 12 residues. Germline values: CDR1 MDHEN, CDR2 SYDVKM. The CDR3: CASSFSADTQYF. CDR3 in DNA: TGTGCCAGCAGTTTTAGCGCAGATACGCAGTATTTT.

Written as DNA, the CDR3 is TGTGCCAGCAGTGACGGGACAGGGGGCGCAGGGCAGCCCCAGCATTTT. Translating gives CASSDGTGGAGQPQHF. The V call is TRBV2, the J call TRBJ1-5; 12 nucleotides match TRBD1. Germline assignment: CDR1 SNHLY and CDR2 FYNNEI. CDR3 length: 16 residues. The junction had 7 bases not matched to a gene; V was cut back by 3 bases and J by 7 bases.

The V gene is TRBV6-5, the J gene TRBJ2-2; D possibly corresponds to TRBD1 (6 bases). The V and J ends lost 1 base and 3 bases respectively, with 6 bases between them. Germline CDR1 MNHEY, CDR2 SVGAGI. This CDR3 region has 14 residues. CDR3 in DNA: TGTGCCAGCAGTTACTGGACAGACACCGGGGAGCTGTTTTTT. As protein: CASSYWTDTGELFF.

The J gene is TRBJ2-3, the V gene TRBV15; TRBD2 agrees at 14 bases. V trimming: 6 bases; J trimming: 3 bases; junction bases outside the gene matches: 8. The length of the CDR3 is 17 residues. The germline gives CDR1 LNHNV, CDR2 YYDKDF (reference sequence). CDR3 sequence (DNA): TGTGCCACCAGGAAGTCCGGGACTAGCGGGGGTACAGATACGCAGTATTTT. It translates to CATRKSGTSGGTDTQYF.

The V and J genes are TRBV27 and TRBJ2-5; 11 nucleotides agree with TRBD2. The DNA end favors TRBJ2-7, so the J call may be wrong. The CDR3 is made up of 14 amino acids. Germline CDR1 is MNHEY and CDR2 is SMNVEV (reference sequence). CDR3 sequence: CASRIAGGPNEQYF. Written as DNA, the CDR3 is TGTGCCAGCAGGATAGCGGGAGGGCCGAACGAGCAGTACTTC.

The rearrangement links TRBV2 to TRBJ2-5; 8 nucleotides agree with TRBD1. The CDR3 spans 15 residues. The V and J ends lost 5 bases and 0 bases, in that order; junction bases with no gene match: 5. Germline V lookup: CDR1 SNHLY, CDR2 FYNNEI. The CDR3 nucleotides read TGTGCCAGCAGTCCCCGGACAGGGAACCAAGAGACCCAGTACTTC. Amino acid sequence: CASSPRTGNQETQYF.

This clone was seen only a few times. This chain connects TRBV5-4 to TRBJ2-1, with D possibly matching TRBD2 (5 bases). The V end lost 4 bases, the J end lost 8 bases, and 16 bases lay between the germline ends. The CDR3 consists of 14 residues. The germline V gene encodes CDR1 SGHNT and CDR2 YYREEE (reference sequence). The CDR3 sequence: CASSGTSKRDEQFF. Here the CDR3 DNA reads TGTGCCAGCAGCGGCACTAGTAAACGCGATGAGCAGTTCTTC.

J is TRBJ2-3 and V is TRBV5-1, with 10 bases fitting TRBD2. Germline CDR1 and CDR2: SGHRS and YFSETQ. J gave up 3 bases and V 2 bases, and 6 bases lay outside the gene matches. This CDR3 contains 16 residues. The DNA for the CDR3 is TGCGCCAGCAGCTTTGCTAGCGGGAGAGGGACAGATACGCAGTATTTT. As protein: CASSFASGRGTDTQYF.

The chain uses TRBV6-5 and TRBJ2-5, with 9 bases that match TRBD2. J gave up 1 base and V 2 bases, and 5 bases lay outside the gene matches. This CDR3 is built from 16 residues. Germline V gene sequence: CDR1 MNHEY, CDR2 SVGAGI. CDR3 amino acids: CASSYGAGGPQETQYF. CDR3 coding DNA: TGTGCCAGCAGTTACGGGGCGGGAGGGCCCCAAGAGACCCAGTACTTC.